Shown below are 15 T cell receptor beta chains from a single sample sequenced in a study of blood T cell repertoires in COVID-19. The assay was immunoSEQ multiplex PCR, and TCRdb's table has in-frame clones only and misses some. The data show around 260,000 clones, approximately 86% seen once. Sequenced: peripheral blood. All receptors come from a man aged 18 to 35 with active or convalescent COVID-19.

The table lists this clone with a count of one. The genes are TRBV4-2 and TRBJ1-1; no definite D call. CDR3 length: 13 residues. The ends were cut back, 1 base at V and 2 bases at J, with 5 bases in the middle. Germline CDR1 reads LGHNA; CDR2 reads YNFKEQ. The CDR3 region is CASSQVTNTEAFF. For the CDR3, the DNA is TGTGCCAGCAGCCAAGTCACAAACACTGAAGCTTTCTTT.

In DNA form, the CDR3 reads TGCGCCAGCAGCCTCTTGACCCGGGGACAGGGAGGGGATACGCAGTATTTT. Its protein product is CASSLLTRGQGGDTQYF. The chain combines TRBV4-1 with TRBJ2-3; 9 bases map to TRBD1. The CDR3 loop spans 17 amino acids. Germline CDR1 is MGHRA and CDR2 is YSYEKL. V lost 4 bases to trimming and J lost 6 bases; unmatched junction nucleotides: 14.

The rearrangement joins TRBV20-1 to TRBJ2-1; TRBD2 aligns across 10 bases. V lost 3 bases and J lost 2; bases outside the gene matches: 13. The CDR3 totals 18 residues. Germline loops: CDR1 DFQATT, CDR2 SNEGSKA (reference sequence). The CDR3 spells CSASGPASGRVTYNEQFF. The CDR3 DNA reads as TGCAGTGCTAGTGGTCCAGCGAGCGGGAGGGTTACCTACAATGAGCAGTTCTTC.

This clone was recorded a few times. The V and J genes are TRBV19 and TRBJ1-4, with D unclear. The CDR3 loop spans 15 amino acids. Germline V CDR1 and CDR2: LNHDA, SQIVND (reference sequence). The V end lost 6 bases, the J end lost 4 bases, and 15 bases lay between the germline ends. CDR3 protein: CASRPDGRYNEKLFF. The CDR3 DNA sequence: TGTGCCAGTAGACCAGACGGCAGGTATAATGAAAAACTGTTTTTT.

The rearrangement links TRBV6-6 to TRBJ1-2; D remains ambiguous. Germline V lookup: CDR1 MNHNY, CDR2 SVGAGI (reference sequence). V gave up 8 bases and J gave up 2 bases, with 9 bases separating them. The CDR3 is 12 amino acids. The CDR3: CASGDGNYGYTF. CDR3 in DNA: TGTGCCAGCGGAGATGGCAACTATGGCTACACCTTC.

The chain uses TRBV5-1 and TRBJ2-5, with TRBD1 identical over 8 bases. The germline V gene encodes CDR1 SGHRS and CDR2 YFSETQ. V lost 5 bases, J lost 2 bases, and 8 bases stayed unmatched. This CDR3 region has 15 residues. CDR3 loop: CASRFQGASQETQYF. CDR3 nucleotide sequence: TGCGCCAGCAGGTTTCAGGGGGCGTCTCAAGAGACCCAGTACTTC.

The chain links TRBV24-1 to TRBJ2-1; 9 bases match TRBD1. The germline V gene encodes CDR1 KGHDR and CDR2 SFDVKD. The length of the CDR3 is 16 residues. Losses at the gene ends were 0 bases for V and 5 bases for J; bases not matched to a gene: 4. The CDR3 loop reads CATSDLGTGQNNEQFF. DNA of the CDR3: TGTGCCACCAGTGATTTGGGGACAGGGCAAAACAATGAGCAGTTCTTC.

The V and J genes are TRBV2 and TRBJ2-3, with D perhaps matching TRBD2 (5 bases). The CDR3 is made up of 14 amino acids. The germline gives CDR1 SNHLY, CDR2 FYNNEI. V lost 6 bases, J lost 6 bases, and 16 bases lay in between. The DNA for the CDR3 is TGTGCCAGCAGGCCCGACGAGCGGCTTGATACGCAGTATTTT. Translating it yields CASRPDERLDTQYF.

Only a few counts were recorded for this clone. V and J are TRBV11-3 and TRBJ1-2, with D perhaps TRBD1 (6 bases). V gave up 4 bases and J gave up 6 bases, with 21 bases separating them. Germline V gene lookup returns CDR1 SGHNT and CDR2 YENEEA. The CDR3 sequence is 16 residues long. DNA of the CDR3: TGTGCCAGCAGCTCATCCATTGGCGTACAGGGCGATGGCTACACCTTC. Translated: CASSSSIGVQGDGYTF.

This chain links TRBV14 with TRBJ2-7; tentative D call: TRBD2 (6 bases). This CDR3 has 17 amino acids. Deletions cut 0 bases from V and 9 bases from J, with 24 bases between. Germline V gene lookup returns CDR1 SGHDN and CDR2 FVKESK. CDR3 sequence reads: CASSQDLNRPTTSTQYF. In DNA, the CDR3 is TGTGCCAGCAGCCAAGATCTGAATCGCCCAACAACTAGCACGCAGTACTTC.

The CDR3 region is CAWSHAGSRVSQPQHF. Written as DNA, the CDR3 is TGTGCCTGGAGCCACGCGGGCAGCCGGGTGAGTCAGCCCCAGCATTTT. The chain recombines TRBV30 with TRBJ1-5; D not resolved. Germline V gene data show CDR1 as GTSNPN and CDR2 as SVGIG (reference sequence). There are 16 residues in the CDR3. V gave up 3 bases and J gave up 6 bases, with 21 bases separating them.

The rearrangement joins TRBV10-3 to TRBJ2-3; the D gene is possibly TRBD2 (6 bases). The V end was cut by 7 bases, the J end by 3 bases, with 11 bases between. In germline, CDR1 is ENHRY, CDR2 SYGVKD. The length of the CDR3 is 13 residues. The CDR3 region is CAITGTLTDTQYF. CDR3 DNA sequence: TGTGCCATCACCGGGACTTTAACAGATACGCAGTATTTT.

The chain recombines TRBV14 with TRBJ2-1; D remains ambiguous. The CDR3 is 13 amino acids. The V end lost 4 bases, the J end lost 6 bases, and 10 bases lay between the germline ends. Germline V gene sequence: CDR1 SGHDN, CDR2 FVKESK. The CDR3 is CASSPNQFNEQFF. CDR3 DNA sequence: TGTGCCAGCAGCCCCAACCAGTTCAATGAGCAGTTCTTC. Together with reference TRBV14 and TRBJ2-1, the CDR3 gives the full variable domain: EAGVTQFPSHSVIEKGQTVTLRCDPISGHDNLYWYRRVMGKEIKFLLHFVKESKQDESGMPNNRFLAERTGGTYSTLKVQPAELEDSGVYFCASSPNQFNEQFFGPGTRLTVL.

V usage is TRBV14 and J usage is TRBJ1-6; 11 bases agree with TRBD1. CDR3 length: 18 amino acids. CDR1 SGHDN and CDR2 FVKESK come from the germline V gene. V was clipped by 1 base and J by 10 bases; unmatched bases: 12. The CDR3 here is CASSQAKDRTGGWSPLHF. CDR3 DNA sequence: TGTGCCAGCAGCCAAGCGAAAGACCGGACAGGGGGCTGGTCACCCCTCCACTTT.

V and J are TRBV28 and TRBJ2-5; D not resolved. The germline V and J ends were trimmed by 6 bases and 0 bases, with 5 bases remaining between them. CDR1 is MDHEN and CDR2 is SYDVKM in the germline V gene. The length of the CDR3 is 12 residues. CDR3 bases: TGTGCCAGCAGGGAGAACCAAGAGACCCAGTACTTC. This translates into CASRENQETQYF. The full variable domain, its missing parts supplied by reference TRBV28 and TRBJ2-5, is DVKVTQSSRYLVKRTGEKVFLECVQDMDHENMFWYRQDPGLGLRLIYFSYDVKMKEKGDIPEGYSVSREKKERFSLILESASTNQTSMYLCASRENQETQYFGPGTRLLVL.